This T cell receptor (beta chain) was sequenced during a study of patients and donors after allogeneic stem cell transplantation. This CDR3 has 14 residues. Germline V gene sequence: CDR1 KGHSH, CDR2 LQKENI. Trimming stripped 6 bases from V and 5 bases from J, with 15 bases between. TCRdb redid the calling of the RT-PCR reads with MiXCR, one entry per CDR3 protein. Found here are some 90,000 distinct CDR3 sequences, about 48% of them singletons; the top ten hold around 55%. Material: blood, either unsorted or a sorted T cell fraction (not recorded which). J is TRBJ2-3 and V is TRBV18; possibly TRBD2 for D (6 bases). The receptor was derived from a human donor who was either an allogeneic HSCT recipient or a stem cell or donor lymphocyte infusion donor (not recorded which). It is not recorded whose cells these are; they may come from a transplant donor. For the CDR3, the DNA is TGTGCCAGCTCGATCGGGAGTCGGAGAGATACGCAGTATTTT. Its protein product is CASSIGSRRDTQYF.